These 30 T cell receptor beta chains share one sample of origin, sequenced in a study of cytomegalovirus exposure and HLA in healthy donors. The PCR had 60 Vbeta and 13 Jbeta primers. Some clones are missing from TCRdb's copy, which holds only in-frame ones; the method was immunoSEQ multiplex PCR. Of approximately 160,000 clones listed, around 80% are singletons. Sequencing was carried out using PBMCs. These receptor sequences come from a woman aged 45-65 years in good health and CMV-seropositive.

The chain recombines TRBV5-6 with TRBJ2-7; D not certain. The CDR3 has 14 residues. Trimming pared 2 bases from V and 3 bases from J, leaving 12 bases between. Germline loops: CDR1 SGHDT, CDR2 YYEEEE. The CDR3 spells CASSLLYQDYEQYF. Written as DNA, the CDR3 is TGTGCCAGCAGCTTACTATATCAAGACTACGAGCAGTACTTC.

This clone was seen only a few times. The CDR3 region has the DNA TGTGCCAGCAGCTTATTAAATACGGGTGGGAATCAGCCCCAGCATTTT. This gives the protein CASSLLNTGGNQPQHF. The chain recombines TRBV7-8 with TRBJ1-5; D unclear. The CDR3 consists of 16 residues. Looked up from germline, CDR1 is SGHVS and CDR2 is FQNEAQ. Deletions cut 2 bases from V and 4 bases from J, with 15 bases between.

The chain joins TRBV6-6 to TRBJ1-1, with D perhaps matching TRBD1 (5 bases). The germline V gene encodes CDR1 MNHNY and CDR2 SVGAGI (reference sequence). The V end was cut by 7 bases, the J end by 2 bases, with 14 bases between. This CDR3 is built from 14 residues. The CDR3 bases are TGTGCCAGCACCTATGGACACTCAAACACTGAAGCTTTCTTT. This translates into CASTYGHSNTEAFF.

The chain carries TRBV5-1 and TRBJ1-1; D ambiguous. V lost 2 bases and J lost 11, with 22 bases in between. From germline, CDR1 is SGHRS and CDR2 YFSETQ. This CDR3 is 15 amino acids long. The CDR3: CASSFIPKDVSDAFF. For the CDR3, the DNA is TGCGCCAGCAGCTTTATTCCGAAGGATGTTAGCGACGCTTTCTTT.

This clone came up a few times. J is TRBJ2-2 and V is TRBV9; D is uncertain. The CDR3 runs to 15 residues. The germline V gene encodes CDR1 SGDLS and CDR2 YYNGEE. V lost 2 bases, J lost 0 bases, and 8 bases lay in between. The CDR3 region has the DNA TGTGCCAGCAGCGTCTACCTATCGAACACCGGGGAGCTGTTTTTT. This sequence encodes CASSVYLSNTGELFF. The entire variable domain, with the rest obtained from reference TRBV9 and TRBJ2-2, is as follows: DSGVTQTPKHLITATGQRVTLRCSPRSGDLSVYWYQQSLDQGLQFLIQYYNGEERAKGNILERFSAQQFPDLHSELNLSSLELGDSALYFCASSVYLSNTGELFFGEGSRLTVL.

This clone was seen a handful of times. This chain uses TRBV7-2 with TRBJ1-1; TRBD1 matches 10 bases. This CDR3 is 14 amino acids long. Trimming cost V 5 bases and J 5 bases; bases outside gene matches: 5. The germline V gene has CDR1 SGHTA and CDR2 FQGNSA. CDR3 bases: TGTGCCAGCAGCCCGGACAGGGGGAGGACTGAAGCTTTCTTT. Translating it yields CASSPDRGRTEAFF.

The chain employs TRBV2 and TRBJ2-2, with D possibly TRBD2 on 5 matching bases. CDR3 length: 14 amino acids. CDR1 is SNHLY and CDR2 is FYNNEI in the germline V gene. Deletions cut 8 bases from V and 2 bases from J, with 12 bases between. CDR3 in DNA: TGTGCCAGCGGTATGGCGGGCAACACCGGGGAGCTGTTTTTT. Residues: CASGMAGNTGELFF.

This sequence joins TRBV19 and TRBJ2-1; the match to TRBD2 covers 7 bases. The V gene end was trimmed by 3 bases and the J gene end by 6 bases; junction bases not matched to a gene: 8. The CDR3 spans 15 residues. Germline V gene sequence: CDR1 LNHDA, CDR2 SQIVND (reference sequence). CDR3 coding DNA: TGTGCCAGTAGTATGGTAGGCGGGAGAATCAATGAGCAGTTCTTC. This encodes CASSMVGGRINEQFF.

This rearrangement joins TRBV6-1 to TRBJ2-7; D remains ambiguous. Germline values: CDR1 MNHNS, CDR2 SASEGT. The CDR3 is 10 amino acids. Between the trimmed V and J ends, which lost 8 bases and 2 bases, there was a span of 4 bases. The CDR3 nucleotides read TGTGCCAGCGTAGCCTACGAGCAGTACTTC. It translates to CASVAYEQYF.

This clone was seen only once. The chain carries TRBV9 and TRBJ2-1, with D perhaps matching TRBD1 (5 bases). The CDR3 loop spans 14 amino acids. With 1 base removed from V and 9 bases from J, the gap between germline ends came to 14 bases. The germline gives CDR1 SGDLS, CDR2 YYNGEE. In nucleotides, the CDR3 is TGTGCCAGCAGCGTACAGCAGGGCAGTAGTGAGCAGTTCTTC. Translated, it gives CASSVQQGSSEQFF.

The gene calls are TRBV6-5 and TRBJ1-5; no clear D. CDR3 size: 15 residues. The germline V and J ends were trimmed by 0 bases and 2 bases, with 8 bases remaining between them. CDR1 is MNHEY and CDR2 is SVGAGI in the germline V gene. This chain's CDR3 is CASSYSPIGNQPQHF. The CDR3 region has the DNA TGTGCCAGCAGTTACTCCCCCATTGGCAATCAGCCCCAGCATTTT.

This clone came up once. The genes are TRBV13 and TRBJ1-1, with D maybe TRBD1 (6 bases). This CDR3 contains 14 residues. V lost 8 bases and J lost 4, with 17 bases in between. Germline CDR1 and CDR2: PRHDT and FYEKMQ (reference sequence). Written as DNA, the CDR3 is TGTGCCAGCGTCATGGGGGGGGCGAGCACTGAAGCTTTCTTT. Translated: CASVMGGASTEAFF.

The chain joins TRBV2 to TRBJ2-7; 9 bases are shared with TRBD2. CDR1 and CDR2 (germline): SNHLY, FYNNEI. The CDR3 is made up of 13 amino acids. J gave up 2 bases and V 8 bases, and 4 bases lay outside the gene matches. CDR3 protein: CASEASGAYEQYF. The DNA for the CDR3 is TGTGCCAGCGAGGCTAGCGGGGCCTACGAGCAGTACTTC.

The CDR3, as DNA: TGTGCCAGCAGCCAAGACCCTCCGTCGGGAAGCTCCTACGAGCAGTACTTC. Encoded protein: CASSQDPPSGSSYEQYF. This chain uses TRBV4-2 with TRBJ2-7; TRBD2 might be the D (5 bases). The CDR3 sequence is 17 residues long. V lost 0 bases, J lost 0 bases, and 15 bases lay in between. Germline V gene lookup returns CDR1 LGHNA and CDR2 YNFKEQ.

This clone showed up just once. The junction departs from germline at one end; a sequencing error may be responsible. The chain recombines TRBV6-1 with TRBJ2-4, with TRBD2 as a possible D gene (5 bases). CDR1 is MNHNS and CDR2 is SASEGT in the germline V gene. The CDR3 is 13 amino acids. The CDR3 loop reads CASRSIPAGGDFF. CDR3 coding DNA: TGTGCCAGCAGGTCTATTCCGGCGGGTGGCGACTTTTTC.

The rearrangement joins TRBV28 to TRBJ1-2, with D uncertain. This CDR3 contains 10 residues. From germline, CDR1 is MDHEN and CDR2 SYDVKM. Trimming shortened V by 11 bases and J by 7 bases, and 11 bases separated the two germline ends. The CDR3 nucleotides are TGTGCCTCGTTAGGGAGTGGCTACACCTTC. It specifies CASLGSGYTF.

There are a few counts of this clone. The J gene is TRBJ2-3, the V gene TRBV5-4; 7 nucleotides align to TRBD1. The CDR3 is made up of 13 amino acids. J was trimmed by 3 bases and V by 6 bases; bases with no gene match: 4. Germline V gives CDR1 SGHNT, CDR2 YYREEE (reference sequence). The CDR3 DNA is TGTGCCAGCATCTACAGGGGAACAGATACGCAGTATTTT. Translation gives CASIYRGTDTQYF.

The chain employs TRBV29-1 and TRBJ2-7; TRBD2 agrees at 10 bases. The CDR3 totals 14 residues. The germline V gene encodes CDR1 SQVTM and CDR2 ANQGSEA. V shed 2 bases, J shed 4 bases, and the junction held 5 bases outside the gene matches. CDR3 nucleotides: TGCAGCGTTGAATCGTCTAGCGGGAGATACGAGCAGTACTTC. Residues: CSVESSSGRYEQYF.

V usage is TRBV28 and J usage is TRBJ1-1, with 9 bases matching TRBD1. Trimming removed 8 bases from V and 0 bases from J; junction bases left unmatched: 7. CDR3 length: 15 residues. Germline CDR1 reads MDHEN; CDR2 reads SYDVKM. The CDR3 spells CASGYRGPMNTEAFF. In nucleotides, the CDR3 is TGTGCCAGCGGATACAGGGGGCCGATGAACACTGAAGCTTTCTTT.

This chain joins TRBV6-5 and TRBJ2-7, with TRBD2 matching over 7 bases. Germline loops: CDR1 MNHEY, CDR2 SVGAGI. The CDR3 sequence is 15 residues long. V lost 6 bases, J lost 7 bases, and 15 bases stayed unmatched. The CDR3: CASRGSGVSTKEQYF. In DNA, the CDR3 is TGTGCCAGCAGGGGGAGCGGGGTGAGTACGAAGGAGCAGTACTTC.

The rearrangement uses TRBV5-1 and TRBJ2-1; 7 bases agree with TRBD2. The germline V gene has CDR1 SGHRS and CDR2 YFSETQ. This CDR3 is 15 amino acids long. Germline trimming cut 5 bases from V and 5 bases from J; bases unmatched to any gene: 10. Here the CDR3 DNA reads TGCGCCAGCAGTTTGACTAGCCGGGACCACAATGAGCAGTTCTTC. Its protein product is CASSLTSRDHNEQFF.

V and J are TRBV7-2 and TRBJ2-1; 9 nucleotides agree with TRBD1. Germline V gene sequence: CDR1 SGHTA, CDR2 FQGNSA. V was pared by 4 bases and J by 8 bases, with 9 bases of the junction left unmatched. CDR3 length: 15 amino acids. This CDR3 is CASSSGQGYMYEQFF. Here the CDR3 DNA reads TGTGCCAGCAGCTCTGGACAGGGGTATATGTATGAGCAGTTCTTC.

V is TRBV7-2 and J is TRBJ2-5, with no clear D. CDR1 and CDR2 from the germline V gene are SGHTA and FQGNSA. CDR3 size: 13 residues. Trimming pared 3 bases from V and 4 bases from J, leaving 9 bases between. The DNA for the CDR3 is TGTGCCAGCAGCTTGGCCGGGTTAGAGACCCAGTACTTC. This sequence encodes CASSLAGLETQYF.

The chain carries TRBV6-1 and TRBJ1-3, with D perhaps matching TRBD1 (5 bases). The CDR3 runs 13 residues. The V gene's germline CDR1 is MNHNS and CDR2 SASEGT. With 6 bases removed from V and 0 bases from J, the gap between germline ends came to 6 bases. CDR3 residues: CASRGASGNTIYF. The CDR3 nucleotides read TGTGCCAGCAGAGGGGCCTCTGGAAACACCATATATTTT.

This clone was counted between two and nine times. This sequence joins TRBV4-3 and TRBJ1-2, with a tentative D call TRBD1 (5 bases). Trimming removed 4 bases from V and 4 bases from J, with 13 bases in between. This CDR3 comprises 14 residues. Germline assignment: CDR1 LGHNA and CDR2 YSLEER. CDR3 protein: CASSPGRGGYGYTF. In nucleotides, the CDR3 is TGCGCCAGCAGCCCTGGGAGGGGAGGCTATGGCTACACCTTC.

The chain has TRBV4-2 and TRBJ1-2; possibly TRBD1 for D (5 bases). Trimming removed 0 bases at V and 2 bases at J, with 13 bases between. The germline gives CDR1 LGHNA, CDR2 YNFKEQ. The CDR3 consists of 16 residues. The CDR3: CASSQDGGTGNYGYTF. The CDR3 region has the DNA TGTGCCAGCAGCCAAGATGGGGGGACGGGGAACTATGGCTACACCTTC.

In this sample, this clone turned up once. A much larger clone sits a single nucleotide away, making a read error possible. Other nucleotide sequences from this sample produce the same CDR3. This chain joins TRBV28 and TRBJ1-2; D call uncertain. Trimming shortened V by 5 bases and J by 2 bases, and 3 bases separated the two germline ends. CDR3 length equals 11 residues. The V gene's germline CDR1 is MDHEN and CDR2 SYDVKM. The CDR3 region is CASSQNYGYTF. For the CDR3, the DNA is TGTGCCAGCAGTCAGAACTATGGCTACACCTTC.

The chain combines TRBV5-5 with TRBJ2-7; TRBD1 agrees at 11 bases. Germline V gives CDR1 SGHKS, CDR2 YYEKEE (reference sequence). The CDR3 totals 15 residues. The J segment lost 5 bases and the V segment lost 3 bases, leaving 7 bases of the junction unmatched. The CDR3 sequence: CASSSIWTGGDEQYF. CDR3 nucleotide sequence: TGTGCCAGCAGCTCAATTTGGACAGGGGGCGACGAGCAGTACTTC.

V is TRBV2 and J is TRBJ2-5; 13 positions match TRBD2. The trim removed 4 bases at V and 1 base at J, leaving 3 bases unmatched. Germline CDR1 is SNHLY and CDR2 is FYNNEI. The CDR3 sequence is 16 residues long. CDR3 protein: CASSGLAGGLQETQYF. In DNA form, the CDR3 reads TGTGCCAGCAGTGGACTAGCGGGAGGACTCCAAGAGACCCAGTACTTC.

CDR3 sequence (DNA): TGTGCCACCAGCAGAGTTCACGCAGGGAACACTGAAGCTTTCTTT. It is translated as CATSRVHAGNTEAFF. The rearrangement uses TRBV15 and TRBJ1-1; D remains ambiguous. The V and J ends lost 1 base and 1 base respectively, with 10 bases between them. There are 15 residues in the CDR3. The germline V gene encodes CDR1 LNHNV and CDR2 YYDKDF (reference sequence).